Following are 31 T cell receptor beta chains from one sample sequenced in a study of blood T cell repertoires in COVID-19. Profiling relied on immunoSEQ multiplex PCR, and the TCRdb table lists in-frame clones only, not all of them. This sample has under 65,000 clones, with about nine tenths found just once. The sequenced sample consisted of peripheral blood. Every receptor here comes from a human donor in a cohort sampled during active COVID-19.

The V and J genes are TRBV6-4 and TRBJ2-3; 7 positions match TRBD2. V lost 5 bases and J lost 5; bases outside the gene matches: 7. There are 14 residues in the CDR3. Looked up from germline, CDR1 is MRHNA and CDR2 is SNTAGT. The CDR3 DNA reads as TGTGCCAGCAGTCGGAACGGCGGGGGAGATACGCAGTATTTT. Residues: CASSRNGGGDTQYF.

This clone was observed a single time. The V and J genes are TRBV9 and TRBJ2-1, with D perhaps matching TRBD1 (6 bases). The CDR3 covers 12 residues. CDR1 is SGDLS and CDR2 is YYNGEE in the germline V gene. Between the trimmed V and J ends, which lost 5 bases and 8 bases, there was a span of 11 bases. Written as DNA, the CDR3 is TGTGCCAGCAGGGGACACGGGGATGAGCAGTTCTTC. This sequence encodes CASRGHGDEQFF.

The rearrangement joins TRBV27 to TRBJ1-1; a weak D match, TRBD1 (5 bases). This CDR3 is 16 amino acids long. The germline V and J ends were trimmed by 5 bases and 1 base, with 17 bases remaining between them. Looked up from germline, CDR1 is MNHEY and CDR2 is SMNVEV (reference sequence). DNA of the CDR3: TGTGCCAGCAGTCCGAGCAAGGGGATAGGGAACACTGAAGCTTTCTTT. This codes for CASSPSKGIGNTEAFF.

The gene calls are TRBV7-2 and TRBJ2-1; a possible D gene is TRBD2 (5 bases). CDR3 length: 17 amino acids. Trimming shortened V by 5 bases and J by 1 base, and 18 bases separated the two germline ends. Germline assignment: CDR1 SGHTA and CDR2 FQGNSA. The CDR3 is CASSNPGFVGSYNEQFF. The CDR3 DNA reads TGTGCCAGCAGCAACCCGGGGTTCGTAGGGTCCTACAATGAGCAGTTCTTC.

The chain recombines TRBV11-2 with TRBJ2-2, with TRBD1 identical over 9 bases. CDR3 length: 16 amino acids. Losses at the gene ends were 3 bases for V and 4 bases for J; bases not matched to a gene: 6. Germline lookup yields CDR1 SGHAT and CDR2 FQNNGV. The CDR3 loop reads CASSFTGGSVTGELFF. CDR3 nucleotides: TGTGCCAGCAGCTTTACAGGGGGCTCGGTCACCGGGGAGCTGTTTTTT. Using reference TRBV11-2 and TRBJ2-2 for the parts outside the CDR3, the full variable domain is EAGVAQSPRYKIIEKRQSVAFWCNPISGHATLYWYQQILGQGPKLLIQFQNNGVVDDSQLPKDRFSAERLKGVDSTLKIQPAKLEDSAVYLCASSFTGGSVTGELFFGEGSRLTVL.

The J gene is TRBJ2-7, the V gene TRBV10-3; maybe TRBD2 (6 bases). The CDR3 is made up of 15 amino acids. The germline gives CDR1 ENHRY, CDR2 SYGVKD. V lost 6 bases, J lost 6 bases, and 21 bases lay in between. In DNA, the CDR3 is TGTGCCATCAGGGAAGGGAACACGGGAGAACGCGAGCAGTACTTC. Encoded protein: CAIREGNTGEREQYF.

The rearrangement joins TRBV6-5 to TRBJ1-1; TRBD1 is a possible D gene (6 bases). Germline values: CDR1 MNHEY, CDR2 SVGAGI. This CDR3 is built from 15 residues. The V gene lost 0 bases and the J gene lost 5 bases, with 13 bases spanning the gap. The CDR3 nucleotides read TGTGCCAGCAGTTACTCGAGTAGGGGGGGGACTGAAGCTTTCTTT. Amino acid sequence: CASSYSSRGGTEAFF.

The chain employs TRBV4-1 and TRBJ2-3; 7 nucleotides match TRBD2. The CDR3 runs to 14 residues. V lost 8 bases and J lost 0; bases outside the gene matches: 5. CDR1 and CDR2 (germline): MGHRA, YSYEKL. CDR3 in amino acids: CASQRGPSTDTQYF. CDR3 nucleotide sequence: TGCGCCAGCCAGCGGGGACCCAGCACAGATACGCAGTATTTT.

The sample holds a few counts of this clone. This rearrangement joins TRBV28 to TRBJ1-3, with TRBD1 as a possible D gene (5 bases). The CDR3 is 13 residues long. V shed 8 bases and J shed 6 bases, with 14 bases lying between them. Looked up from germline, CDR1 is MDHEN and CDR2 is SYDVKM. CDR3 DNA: TGTGCCAGCTCAGGGTTTCTTTCAAACACCATATATTTT. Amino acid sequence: CASSGFLSNTIYF.

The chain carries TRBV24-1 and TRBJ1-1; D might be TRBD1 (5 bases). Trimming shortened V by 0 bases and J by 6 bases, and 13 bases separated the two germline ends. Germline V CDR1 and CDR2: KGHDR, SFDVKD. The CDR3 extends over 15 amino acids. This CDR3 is CATSDLGPQGSEAFF. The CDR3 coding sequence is TGTGCCACCAGTGATTTGGGGCCCCAGGGCTCTGAAGCTTTCTTT.

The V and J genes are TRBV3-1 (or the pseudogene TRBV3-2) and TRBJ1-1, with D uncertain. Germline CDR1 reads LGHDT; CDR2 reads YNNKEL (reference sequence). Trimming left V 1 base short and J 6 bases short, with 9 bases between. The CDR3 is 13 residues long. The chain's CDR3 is CASSQVASAEAFF. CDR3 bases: TGTGCCAGCAGCCAAGTCGCTAGCGCTGAAGCTTTCTTT.

CDR3 residues: CASRGLGLAGYTQYF. CDR3 nucleotide sequence: TGTGCCAGCAGAGGCCTAGGACTAGCGGGTTATACGCAGTATTTT. The rearrangement links TRBV28 to TRBJ2-3; 11 bases are a match to TRBD2. Germline trimming cut 6 bases from V and 7 bases from J; bases unmatched to any gene: 9. The CDR3 totals 15 residues. The germline CDR1 and CDR2 sequences are MDHEN and SYDVKM.

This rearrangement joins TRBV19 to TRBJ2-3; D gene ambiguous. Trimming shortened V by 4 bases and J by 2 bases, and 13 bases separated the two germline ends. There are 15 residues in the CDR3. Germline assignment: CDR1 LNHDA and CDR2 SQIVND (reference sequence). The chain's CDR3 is CASSTIVWATDTQYF. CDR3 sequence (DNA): TGTGCCAGTAGTACAATAGTGTGGGCCACAGATACGCAGTATTTT. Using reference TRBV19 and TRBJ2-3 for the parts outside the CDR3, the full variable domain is DGGITQSPKYLFRKEGQNVTLSCEQNLNHDAMYWYRQDPGQGLRLIYYSQIVNDFQKGDIAEGYSVSREKKESFPLTVTSAQKNPTAFYLCASSTIVWATDTQYFGPGTRLTVL.

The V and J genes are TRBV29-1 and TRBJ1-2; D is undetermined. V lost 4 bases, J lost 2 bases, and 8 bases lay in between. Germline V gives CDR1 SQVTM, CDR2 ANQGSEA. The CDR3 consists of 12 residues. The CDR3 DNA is TGCAGCGTTGTACGCCAGAACTATGGCTACACCTTC. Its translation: CSVVRQNYGYTF.

CDR3 bases: TGTGCTAGTGGTGGCGGGACCCGTCTGACTGGGGAGCTGTTTTTT. Translating gives CASGGGTRLTGELFF. This chain connects TRBV12-5 to TRBJ2-2; possibly TRBD2 for D (6 bases). The CDR3 consists of 15 residues. V lost 5 bases and J 8 bases, leaving 18 bases between the germline ends. CDR1 LGHNT and CDR2 FRNRAP come from the germline V gene.

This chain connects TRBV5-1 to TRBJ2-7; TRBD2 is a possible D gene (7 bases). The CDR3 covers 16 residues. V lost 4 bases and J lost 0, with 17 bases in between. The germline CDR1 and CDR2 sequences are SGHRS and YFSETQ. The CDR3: CASSQLQGGVSYEQYF. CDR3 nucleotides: TGCGCCAGCAGCCAGCTACAGGGAGGGGTCTCCTACGAGCAGTACTTC.

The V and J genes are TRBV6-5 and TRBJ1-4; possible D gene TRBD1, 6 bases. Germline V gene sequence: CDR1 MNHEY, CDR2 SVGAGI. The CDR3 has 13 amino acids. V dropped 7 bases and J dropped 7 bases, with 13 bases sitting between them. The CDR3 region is CASTPGAGEKLFF. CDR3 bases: TGTGCCAGCACGCCAGGGGCAGGTGAAAAACTGTTTTTT.

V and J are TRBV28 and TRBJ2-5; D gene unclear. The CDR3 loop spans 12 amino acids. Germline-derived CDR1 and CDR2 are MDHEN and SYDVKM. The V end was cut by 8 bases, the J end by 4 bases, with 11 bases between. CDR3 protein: CASVSLGETQYF. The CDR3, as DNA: TGTGCCAGCGTTAGCCTCGGAGAGACCCAGTACTTC.

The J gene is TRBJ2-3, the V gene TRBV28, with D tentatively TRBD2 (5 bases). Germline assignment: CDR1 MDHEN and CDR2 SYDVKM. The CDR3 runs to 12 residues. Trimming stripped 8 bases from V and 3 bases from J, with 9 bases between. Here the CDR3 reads CASGRRTDTQYF. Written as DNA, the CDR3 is TGTGCCAGCGGGAGACGGACAGATACGCAGTATTTT.

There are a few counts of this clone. The CDR3 nucleotides read TGTGCCAGCAGCTTCGCCGGGACAGGCGGTGAAGCTTTCTTT. As protein: CASSFAGTGGEAFF. The V gene is TRBV7-9, the J gene TRBJ1-1, with 8 bases fitting TRBD1. The J segment lost 7 bases and the V segment lost 3 bases, leaving 7 bases of the junction unmatched. There are 14 residues in the CDR3. Per the germline V gene, CDR1 is SEHNR and CDR2 is FQNEAQ (reference sequence). Full variable domain (missing parts from reference TRBV7-9 and TRBJ1-1): DTGVSQNPRHKITKRGQNVTFRCDPISEHNRLYWYRQTLGQGPEFLTYFQNEAQLEKSRLLSDRFSAERPKGSFSTLEIQRTEQGDSAMYLCASSFAGTGGEAFFGQGTRLTVV.

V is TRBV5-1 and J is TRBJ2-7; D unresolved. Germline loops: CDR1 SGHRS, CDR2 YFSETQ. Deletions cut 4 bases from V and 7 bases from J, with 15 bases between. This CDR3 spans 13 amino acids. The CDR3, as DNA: TGCGCCAGCAGCATTTACAGAGCCGGAGAGCAGTACTTC. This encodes CASSIYRAGEQYF.

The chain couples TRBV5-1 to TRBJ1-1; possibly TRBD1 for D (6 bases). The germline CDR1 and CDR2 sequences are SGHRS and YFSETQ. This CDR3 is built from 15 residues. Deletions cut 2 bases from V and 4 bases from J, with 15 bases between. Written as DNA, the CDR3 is TGCGCCAGCAGCTTCCCTGGGGGCCTCCGCACTGAAGCTTTCTTT. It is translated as CASSFPGGLRTEAFF.

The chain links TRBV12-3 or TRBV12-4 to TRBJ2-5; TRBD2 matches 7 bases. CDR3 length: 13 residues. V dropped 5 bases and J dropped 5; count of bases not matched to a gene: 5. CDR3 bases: TGTGCCAGCAGTAGGACTAGGTTGGAGACCCAGTACTTC. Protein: CASSRTRLETQYF.

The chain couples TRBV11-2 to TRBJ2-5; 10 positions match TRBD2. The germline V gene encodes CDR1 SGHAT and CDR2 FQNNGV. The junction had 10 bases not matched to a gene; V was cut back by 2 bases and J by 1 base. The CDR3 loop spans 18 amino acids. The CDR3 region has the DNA TGTGCCAGCAGCTTATCTTATGGTAGCGGGGGGTTCCAAGAGACCCAGTACTTC. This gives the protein CASSLSYGSGGFQETQYF.

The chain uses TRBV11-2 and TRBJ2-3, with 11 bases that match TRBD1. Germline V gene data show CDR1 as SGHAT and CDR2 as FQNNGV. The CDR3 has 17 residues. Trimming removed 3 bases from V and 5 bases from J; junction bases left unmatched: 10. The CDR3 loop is CASSFNRDRGIVDTQYF. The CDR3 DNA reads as TGTGCCAGCAGCTTTAACCGGGACAGGGGGATAGTAGATACGCAGTATTTT.

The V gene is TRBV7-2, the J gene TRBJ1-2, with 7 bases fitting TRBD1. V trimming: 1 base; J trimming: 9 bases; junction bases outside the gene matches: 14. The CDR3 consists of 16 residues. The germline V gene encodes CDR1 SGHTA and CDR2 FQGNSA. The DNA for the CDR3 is TGTGCCAGCAGCTTAGAAGGGGGCCGGAGGGGTTCGAGCTACACCTTC. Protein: CASSLEGGRRGSSYTF.

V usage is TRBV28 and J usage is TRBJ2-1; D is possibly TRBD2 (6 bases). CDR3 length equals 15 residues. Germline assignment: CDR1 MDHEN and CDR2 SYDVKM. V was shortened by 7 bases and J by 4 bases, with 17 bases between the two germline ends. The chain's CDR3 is CASIWDGGLYNEQFF. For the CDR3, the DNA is TGTGCCAGCATTTGGGATGGAGGGCTTTACAATGAGCAGTTCTTC.

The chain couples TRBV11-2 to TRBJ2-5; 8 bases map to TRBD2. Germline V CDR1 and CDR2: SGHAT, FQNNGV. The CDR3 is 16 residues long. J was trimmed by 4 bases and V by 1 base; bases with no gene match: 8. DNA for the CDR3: TGTGCCAGCAGCTTAGGGACTAGCTCACTGTTAGAGACCCAGTACTTC. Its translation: CASSLGTSSLLETQYF.

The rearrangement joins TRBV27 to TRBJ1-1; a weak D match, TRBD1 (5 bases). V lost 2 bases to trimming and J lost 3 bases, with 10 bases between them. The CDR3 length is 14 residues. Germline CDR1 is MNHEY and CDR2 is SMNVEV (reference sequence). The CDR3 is CASSLRRDYTEAFF. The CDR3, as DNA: TGTGCCAGCAGTTTAAGGCGGGACTACACTGAAGCTTTCTTT.

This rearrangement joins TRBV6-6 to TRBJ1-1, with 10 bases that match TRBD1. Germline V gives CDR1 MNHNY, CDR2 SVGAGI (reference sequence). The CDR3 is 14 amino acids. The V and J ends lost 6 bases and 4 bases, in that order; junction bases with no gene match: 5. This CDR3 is CASRPRTGGTEAFF. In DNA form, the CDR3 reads TGTGCCAGCAGACCTCGGACAGGGGGCACTGAAGCTTTCTTT.

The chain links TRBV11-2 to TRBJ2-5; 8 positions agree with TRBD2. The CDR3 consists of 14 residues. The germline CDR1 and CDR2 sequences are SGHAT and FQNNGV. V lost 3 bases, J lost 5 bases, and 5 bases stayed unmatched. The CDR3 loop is CASSFRTSWETQYF. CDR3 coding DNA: TGTGCCAGCAGCTTTCGGACTAGCTGGGAGACCCAGTACTTC.